Each of the 10 T cell receptor beta chains below was sequenced from the same sample in a study of T cell repertoires in cytomegalovirus infection. The antigens of these receptors remain unknown. TCRdb fed the reads into MiXCR, producing one record per CDR3 protein. The sample consists of about 480,000 distinct CDR3 sequences, around a third of them appearing once. The source was cultured PBMCs, collected from culture after CMV antigen stimulation. These receptors came from a human donor in good health (CMV status not recorded). Some clones in this sample may be carry-over from other donors' samples.

This clonotype was seen only a few times. The genes are TRBV19 and TRBJ1-1; possibly TRBD1 for D (5 bases). The CDR3 is 16 residues long. Between the trimmed V and J ends, which lost 6 bases and 0 bases, there was a span of 17 bases. Germline CDR1 is LNHDA and CDR2 is SQIVND (reference sequence). CDR3 sequence: CASRGVEGTMNTEAFF. For the CDR3, the DNA is TGTGCCAGTAGGGGCGTTGAGGGGACGATGAACACTGAAGCTTTCTTT.

The rearrangement joins TRBV6-1 to TRBJ1-5; D gene uncertain. V shed 2 bases and J shed 6 bases, with 14 bases lying between them. Looked up from germline, CDR1 is MNHNS and CDR2 is SASEGT. CDR3 length: 15 amino acids. CDR3 in DNA: TGTGCCAGCAGTGAATTTTTCCAGCGGGGTCAGCCCCAGCATTTT. It encodes CASSEFFQRGQPQHF.

To note about this clonotype: A read error may account for a junction end that differs from germline. V usage is TRBV30 and J usage is TRBJ2-3; no firm D call. The CDR3 contains 16 residues. CDR1 and CDR2 from the germline V gene are GTSNPN and SVGIG (reference sequence). This CDR3 reads CARSVGSRASTDTQYF. In nucleotides, the CDR3 is TGTGCCAGGAGTGTGGGTAGTAGAGCCTCCACAGATACGCAGTATTTT.

This clonotype was seen more than once but under ten times. This sequence joins TRBV11-2 and TRBJ2-1, with D perhaps matching TRBD1 or TRBD2 (5 bases each). The ends were cut back, 3 bases at V and 6 bases at J, with 18 bases in the middle. Germline CDR1 is SGHAT and CDR2 is FQNNGV. This CDR3 comprises 16 residues. CDR3 in DNA: TGTGCCAGCAGCTTGGTGGGGGTTCCACCCTTCAATGAGCAGTTCTTC. The encoded protein is CASSLVGVPPFNEQFF.

This clonotype was counted only a few times. The chain combines TRBV7-2 with TRBJ1-6, with D hard to call. V dropped 2 bases and J dropped 10 bases, with 9 bases sitting between them. CDR1 and CDR2 from the germline V gene are SGHTA and FQGNSA. There are 13 residues in the CDR3. The CDR3, as DNA: TGTGCCAGCAGCTTACTGGGGAAGTCACCCCTCCACTTT. Residues: CASSLLGKSPLHF. The entire variable domain, with the rest obtained from reference TRBV7-2 and TRBJ1-6, is as follows: GAGVSQSPSNKVTEKGKDVELRCDPISGHTALYWYRQSLGQGLEFLIYFQGNSAPDKSGLPSDRFSAERTGGSVSTLTIQRTQQEDSAVYLCASSLLGKSPLHFGNGTRLTVT.

In this sample, this clonotype turned up many times. The chain has TRBV7-2 and TRBJ2-1, with 11 bases identical to TRBD2. With 5 bases clipped from V and 5 bases from J, the junction kept 5 bases outside the gene matches. Germline assignment: CDR1 SGHTA and CDR2 FQGNSA. The CDR3 contains 15 residues. CDR3 nucleotide sequence: TGTGCCAGCAGCCCACTAGCGGGAGACCACAATGAGCAGTTCTTC. It translates to CASSPLAGDHNEQFF.

This clonotype occurred many times. The chain joins TRBV7-8 to TRBJ1-4; TRBD1 is a possible D gene (5 bases). V was clipped by 1 base and J by 8 bases, with 11 bases between them. Germline V gives CDR1 SGHVS, CDR2 FQNEAQ. The CDR3 loop spans 14 amino acids. CDR3 in amino acids: CASSLGQGREKLFF. For the CDR3, the DNA is TGTGCCAGCAGCTTAGGGCAGGGCCGGGAAAAACTGTTTTTT.

The rearrangement uses TRBV6-6 and TRBJ1-3, with D uncertain. Trimming cost V 0 bases and J 4 bases, with 13 bases left between them. Germline V gene data show CDR1 as MNHNY and CDR2 as SVGAGI (reference sequence). The CDR3 contains 16 residues. The CDR3, as DNA: TGTGCCAGCAGTTACTCAGCGGACCCTCCCGGAAACACCATATATTTT. Translation: CASSYSADPPGNTIYF.

This chain uses TRBV5-4 with TRBJ2-1; the D gene is possibly TRBD1 (6 bases). CDR3 length: 15 residues. In germline, CDR1 is SGHNT, CDR2 YYREEE (reference sequence). Trimming removed 3 bases at V and 5 bases at J, with 15 bases between. The CDR3 DNA reads TGTGCCAGCAGCTCACCATTGGGGGACAACAATGAGCAGTTCTTC. This codes for CASSSPLGDNNEQFF.

This clonotype was counted only a few times. CDR3 bases: TGTGCCAGCAGTACCACGGACAGGGTTCGGCCCCAGCATTTT. It translates to CASSTTDRVRPQHF. V and J are TRBV27 and TRBJ1-5; 8 bases fit TRBD1. The V segment lost 5 bases and the J segment 9 bases; nucleotides outside the gene matches: 9. Per germline, CDR1 MNHEY and CDR2 SMNVEV (reference sequence). The CDR3 is 14 residues long.